The rows below give T cell receptor beta chains drawn from one sample of a study of early T cells in non-severe SARS-CoV-2 infection. MiXCR, run by TCRdb on the 5' RACE reads, gives a single entry per CDR3 protein. The sample shows some 23,000 distinct CDR3 sequences, about 4.8% of them seen only once. The sequenced sample consisted of whole blood. These receptors all stem from an adult who was a healthcare worker with PCR-confirmed SARS-CoV-2 infection or an uninfected control (not recorded which). Both conserved end residues are part of each CDR3. The D gene is left open where the match is weak. A clone size is listed for some rows: how often the clone was seen (once, few, many), or a class if it is expanded.

V: TRBV29-1
J: TRBJ1-1
D: -
size: medium-sized
DNA: TGCAGCGTTGACGGGGGAAACACTGAAGCTTTCTTT
CDR3: CSVDGGNTEAFF

V: TRBV27
J: TRBJ1-6
D: -
size: many
DNA: TGTGCCAGCAGTTTATCGGCGGGACTCACCAGGAATTCACCCCTCCACTTT
CDR3: CASSLSAGLTRNSPLHF

V: TRBV3-1
J: TRBJ2-3
D: -
size: -
DNA: TGTGCCAGCAGCCAATATAGCACAGATACGCAGTATTTT
CDR3: CASSQYSTDTQYF

V: TRBV3-1
J: TRBJ1-1
D: TRBD1
size: many
DNA: TGTGCCAGCAGCCCGACAGGGATGAGGGGCACTGAAGCTTTCTTT
CDR3: CASSPTGMRGTEAFF

V: TRBV20-1
J: TRBJ2-2
D: TRBD1
size: -
DNA: TGCAGTGCTAGGACAGGGGGGACCGGGGAGCTGTTTTTT
CDR3: CSARTGGTGELFF

V: TRBV7-9
J: TRBJ2-2
D: TRBD1
size: -
DNA: TGTGCCAGCAGGCGGACAGGGGATAACACCGGGGAGCTGTTTTTT
CDR3: CASRRTGDNTGELFF

V: TRBV6-1
J: TRBJ2-3
D: -
size: many
DNA: TGTGCCAGCAACGAAAGGCTCCATTATACGCAGTATTTT
CDR3: CASNERLHYTQYF

V: TRBV7-9
J: TRBJ2-3
D: -
size: many
DNA: TGTGCCAGCAGCTTAGATCCAGGGCCCCCAACATCGGATACGCAGTATTTT
CDR3: CASSLDPGPPTSDTQYF

V: TRBV2
J: TRBJ1-1
D: -
size: many
DNA: TGTGCCAGCAGTGATCGGACAGAAGAAGCTTTCTTT
CDR3: CASSDRTEEAFF

V: TRBV3-1
J: TRBJ2-1
D: TRBD2
size: many
DNA: TGTGCCAGCAGCCAAGGACTAGCGGGAGCCAATGAGCAGTTCTTC
CDR3: CASSQGLAGANEQFF

V: TRBV5-4
J: TRBJ2-3
D: -
size: many
DNA: TGTGCCAGCAGCGGCGGGGGCCCAGATACGCAGTATTTT
CDR3: CASSGGGPDTQYF

V: TRBV10-1
J: TRBJ1-1
D: -
size: many
DNA: TGCGCCAGCAGTGCAGGGTTTGCCACTGAAGCTTTCTTT
CDR3: CASSAGFATEAFF

V: TRBV7-9
J: TRBJ1-2
D: TRBD1
size: -
DNA: TGTGCCAGCAGCCCGGGACAGAGCTATGGCTACACCTTC
CDR3: CASSPGQSYGYTF

V: TRBV12-3/TRBV12-4
J: TRBJ1-6
D: -
size: many
DNA: TGTGCCAGCAGTTCCCGGGGCCCTGGGAGTTCACCCCTCCACTTT
CDR3: CASSSRGPGSSPLHF

V: TRBV29-1
J: TRBJ1-1
D: TRBD1
size: many
DNA: TGCAGCGTAAGACAGGGATCCACTGAAGCTTTCTTT
CDR3: CSVRQGSTEAFF

V: TRBV7-2
J: TRBJ2-7
D: -
size: many
DNA: TGTGCCAGCAGCTTAGCACCCTACGAGCAGTACTTC
CDR3: CASSLAPYEQYF

V: TRBV30
J: TRBJ1-5
D: -
size: many
DNA: TGTGCCTGGAGTAGGTATAGCAATCAGCCCCAGCATTTT
CDR3: CAWSRYSNQPQHF

V: TRBV3-1
J: TRBJ2-1
D: -
size: few
DNA: TGTGCCAGCAGCCCCGAGCTGGGCGAAGGGAAAGGCGTCTCCTACAATGAGCAGTTCTTC
CDR3: CASSPELGEGKGVSYNEQFF

V: TRBV5-1
J: TRBJ2-7
D: -
size: medium-sized
DNA: TGCGCCAGCAGGTCGGAACCGTCCTACGAGCAGTACTTC
CDR3: CASRSEPSYEQYF

V: TRBV9
J: TRBJ2-3
D: -
size: many
DNA: TGTGCCAGCAGCGCCCAACAGAGCACAGATACGCAGTATTTT
CDR3: CASSAQQSTDTQYF

V: TRBV20-1
J: TRBJ2-3
D: TRBD2
size: many
DNA: TGCAGTGCTAGAATAGCGGGGGGGCGCGGAGATACGCAGTATTTT
CDR3: CSARIAGGRGDTQYF

V: TRBV6-5
J: TRBJ2-3
D: -
size: many
DNA: TGTGCCAGCAGGTACGGGGCGGCAGATACGCAGTATTTT
CDR3: CASRYGAADTQYF